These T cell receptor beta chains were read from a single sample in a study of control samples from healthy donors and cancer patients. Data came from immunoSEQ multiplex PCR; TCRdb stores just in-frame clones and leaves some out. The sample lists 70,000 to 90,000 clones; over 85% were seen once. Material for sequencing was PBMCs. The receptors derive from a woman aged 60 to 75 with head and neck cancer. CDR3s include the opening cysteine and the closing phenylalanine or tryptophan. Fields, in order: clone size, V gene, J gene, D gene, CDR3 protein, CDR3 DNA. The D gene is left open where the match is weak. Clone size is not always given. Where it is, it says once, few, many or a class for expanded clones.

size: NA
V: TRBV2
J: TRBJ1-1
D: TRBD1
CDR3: CASRGQGNTEAFF
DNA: TGTGCCAGCAGGGGACAGGGGAACACTGAAGCTTTCTTT

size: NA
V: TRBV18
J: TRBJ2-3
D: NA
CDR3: CASGRDLGVDTQYF
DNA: TGTGCCAGCGGACGTGACTTAGGAGTGGATACGCAGTATTTT

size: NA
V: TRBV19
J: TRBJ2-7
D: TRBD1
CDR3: CASSLDRAHTYEQYF
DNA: TGTGCCAGTAGCTTGGACAGGGCTCATACCTACGAGCAGTACTTC

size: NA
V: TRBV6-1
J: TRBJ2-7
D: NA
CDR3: CASSDFREQYF
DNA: TGTGCCAGCAGTGATTTTCGCGAGCAGTACTTC

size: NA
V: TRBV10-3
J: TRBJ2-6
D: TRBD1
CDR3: CAAQPGQGTSGANVLTF
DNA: TGTGCCGCACAACCGGGACAGGGGACCTCCGGGGCCAACGTCCTGACTTTC

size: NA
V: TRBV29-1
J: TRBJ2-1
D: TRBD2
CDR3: CSVFSGIAYNEQFF
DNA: TGCAGCGTGTTTAGCGGGATCGCCTACAATGAGCAGTTCTTC

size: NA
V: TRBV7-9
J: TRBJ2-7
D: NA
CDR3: CASSLVDGSYEQYF
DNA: TGTGCCAGCAGCCTAGTAGACGGATCCTACGAGCAGTACTTC

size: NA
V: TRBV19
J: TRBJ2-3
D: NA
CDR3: CASRAVAGRTDTQYF
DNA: TGTGCCAGTAGAGCTGTGGCAGGGCGGACAGATACGCAGTATTTT

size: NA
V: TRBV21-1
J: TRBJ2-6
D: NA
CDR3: CASSRRYRDTRQSGANVLTF
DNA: TGTGCCAGCAGCAGACGCTACCGGGACACAAGACAATCTGGGGCCAACGTCCTGACTTTC

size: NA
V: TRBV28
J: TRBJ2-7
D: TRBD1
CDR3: CASSASGTGGYEQYF
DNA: TGTGCCAGCAGTGCATCCGGGACAGGGGGCTACGAGCAGTACTTC

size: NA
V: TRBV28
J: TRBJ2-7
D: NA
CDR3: CASSGTGSSYEQYF
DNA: TGTGCCAGCAGTGGAACCGGGTCCTCCTACGAGCAGTACTTC

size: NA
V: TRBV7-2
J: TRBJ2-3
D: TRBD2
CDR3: CASRSGLAGVTDTQYF
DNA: TGTGCCAGCAGATCGGGACTAGCGGGAGTCACAGATACGCAGTATTTT

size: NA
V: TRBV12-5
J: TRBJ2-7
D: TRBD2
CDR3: CASGQGLAGGNYEQYF
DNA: TGTGCTAGTGGCCAAGGACTAGCGGGGGGCAACTACGAGCAGTACTTC

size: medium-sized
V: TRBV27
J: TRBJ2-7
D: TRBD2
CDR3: CASRLRGTSGSYEQYF
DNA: TGTGCCAGCAGACTTAGAGGGACTAGCGGCTCCTACGAGCAGTACTTC

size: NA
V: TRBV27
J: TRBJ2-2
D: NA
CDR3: CASSLSLTGELFF
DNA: TGTGCCAGCAGTTTATCGCTCACCGGGGAGCTGTTTTTT

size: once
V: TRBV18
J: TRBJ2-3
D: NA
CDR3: CASSPILAGQNTDTQYF
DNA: TGTGCCAGCTCACCGATTTTGGCCGGCCAGAACACAGATACGCAGTATTTT

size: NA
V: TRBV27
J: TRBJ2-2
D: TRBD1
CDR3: CASSDRGGTGELFF
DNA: TGTGCCAGCAGTGACAGGGGCGGGACCGGGGAGCTGTTTTTT

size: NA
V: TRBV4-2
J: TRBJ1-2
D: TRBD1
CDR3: CASSLAYTGDLQGYTF
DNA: TGTGCCAGCAGCCTCGCTTATACAGGGGATCTTCAAGGCTACACCTTC

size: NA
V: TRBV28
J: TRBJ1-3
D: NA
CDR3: CASRGDRRLGNTIYF
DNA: TGTGCCAGCAGGGGGGACCGCAGGCTTGGAAACACCATATATTTT

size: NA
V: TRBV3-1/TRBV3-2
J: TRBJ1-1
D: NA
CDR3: CASSGDSVTEAFF
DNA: TGTGCCAGCAGCGGAGACAGCGTCACTGAAGCTTTCTTT

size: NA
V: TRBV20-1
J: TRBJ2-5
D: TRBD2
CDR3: CSASSTSGKQETQYF
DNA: TGCAGTGCTAGTTCGACTAGCGGAAAACAAGAGACCCAGTACTTC

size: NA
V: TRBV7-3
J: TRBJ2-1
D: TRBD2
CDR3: CASSLNLAGDGEQFF
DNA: TGTGCCAGCAGCTTAAATTTAGCGGGAGACGGTGAGCAGTTCTTC

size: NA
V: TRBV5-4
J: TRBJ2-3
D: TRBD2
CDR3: CASSSGTSGRDTQYF
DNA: TGTGCCAGCAGCTCCGGGACTAGCGGGAGGGATACGCAGTATTTT

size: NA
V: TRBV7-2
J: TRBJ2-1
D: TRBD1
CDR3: CASTQLDRDPQYEQFF
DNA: TGTGCCAGCACTCAACTGGACAGGGACCCACAATATGAGCAGTTCTTC

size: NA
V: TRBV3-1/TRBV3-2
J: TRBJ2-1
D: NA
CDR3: CASSQLGNEQFF
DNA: TGTGCCAGCAGCCAACTGGGGAATGAGCAGTTCTTC

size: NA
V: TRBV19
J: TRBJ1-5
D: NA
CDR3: CASSLVQVPQPQHF
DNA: TGTGCCAGTAGTTTGGTACAGGTTCCTCAGCCCCAGCATTTT

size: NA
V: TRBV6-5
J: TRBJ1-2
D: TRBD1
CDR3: CASRYSGQGDYGYTF
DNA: TGTGCCAGCAGATACAGCGGACAGGGGGACTATGGCTACACCTTC

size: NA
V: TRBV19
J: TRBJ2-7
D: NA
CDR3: CASSILRTGEQYF
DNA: TGTGCCAGTAGTATTTTGAGAACGGGGGAGCAGTACTTC

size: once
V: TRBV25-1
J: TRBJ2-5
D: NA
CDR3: CASSEFAGLETQYF
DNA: TGTGCCAGCAGTGAATTTGCAGGGCTAGAGACCCAGTACTTC

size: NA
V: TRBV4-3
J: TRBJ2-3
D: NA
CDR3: CASSPMRSTDTQYF
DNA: TGCGCCAGCAGCCCGATGCGCAGCACAGATACGCAGTATTTT

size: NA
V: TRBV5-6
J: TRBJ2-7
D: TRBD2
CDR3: CASSFYSSGMRGQYF
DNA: TGTGCCAGCAGCTTTTATTCTAGCGGGATGCGGGGGCAGTACTTC

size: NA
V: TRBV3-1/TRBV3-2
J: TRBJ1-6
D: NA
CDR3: CASSPKTLGYNSPLHF
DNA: TGTGCCAGCAGCCCCAAAACCCTGGGGTATAATTCACCCCTCCACTTT

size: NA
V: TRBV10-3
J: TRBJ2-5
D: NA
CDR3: CAISESNGKETQYF
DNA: TGTGCCATCAGTGAGTCGAACGGGAAGGAGACCCAGTACTTC

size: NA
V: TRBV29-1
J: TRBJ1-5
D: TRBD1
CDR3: CSVGQGNQPQHF
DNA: TGCAGCGTTGGACAGGGGAACCAGCCCCAGCATTTT

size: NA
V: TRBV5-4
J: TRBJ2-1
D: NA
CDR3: CASSSGARGRNEQFF
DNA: TGTGCCAGCAGTTCAGGGGCCCGGGGAAGAAATGAGCAGTTCTTC

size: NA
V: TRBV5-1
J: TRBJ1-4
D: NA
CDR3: CASSRSSGPGNEKLFF
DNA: TGCGCCAGCAGCCGATCGTCGGGACCTGGGAATGAAAAACTGTTTTTT

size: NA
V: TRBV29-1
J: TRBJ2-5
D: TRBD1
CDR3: CSVETIAGGGRQETQYF
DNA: TGCAGCGTTGAAACTATAGCAGGGGGCGGCCGACAAGAGACCCAGTACTTC

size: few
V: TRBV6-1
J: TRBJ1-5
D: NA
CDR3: CASSEGADNQPQHF
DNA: TGTGCCAGCAGTGAAGGGGCGGATAATCAGCCCCAGCATTTT

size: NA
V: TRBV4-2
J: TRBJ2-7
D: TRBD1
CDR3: CASSQGDRVDYEQYF
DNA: TGTGCCAGCAGCCAAGGGGACAGGGTGGACTACGAGCAGTACTTC

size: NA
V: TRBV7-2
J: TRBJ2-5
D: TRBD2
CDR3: CASSTQAGMGETQYF
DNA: TGTGCCAGCAGCACCCAAGCGGGGATGGGAGAGACCCAGTACTTC

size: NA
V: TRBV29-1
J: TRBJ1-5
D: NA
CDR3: CSVPTGQNQPQHF
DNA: TGCAGCGTACCGACAGGCCAAAATCAGCCCCAGCATTTT

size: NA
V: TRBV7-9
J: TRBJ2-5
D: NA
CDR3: CASSLSLLQETQYF
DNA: TGTGCCAGCAGCTTAAGTCTACTCCAAGAGACCCAGTACTTC

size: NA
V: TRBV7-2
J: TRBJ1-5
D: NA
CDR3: CASSADSSNQPQHF
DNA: TGTGCCAGCAGCGCCGACAGTAGCAATCAGCCCCAGCATTTT

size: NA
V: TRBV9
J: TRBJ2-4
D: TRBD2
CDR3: CASSPLAGGPGNIQYF
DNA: TGTGCCAGCAGCCCGCTAGCGGGAGGCCCTGGAAACATTCAGTACTTC

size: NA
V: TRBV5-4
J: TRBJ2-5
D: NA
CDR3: CASSRDMGQETQYF
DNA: TGTGCCAGCAGCAGGGACATGGGACAAGAGACCCAGTACTTC

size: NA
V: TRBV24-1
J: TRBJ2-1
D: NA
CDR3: CATSDSRTDTNEQFF
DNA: TGTGCCACCAGTGACTCGAGGACAGATACTAATGAGCAGTTCTTC

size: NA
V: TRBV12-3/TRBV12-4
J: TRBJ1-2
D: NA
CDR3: CASSFRVSYGYTF
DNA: TGTGCCAGCAGTTTTAGAGTGAGCTATGGCTACACCTTC

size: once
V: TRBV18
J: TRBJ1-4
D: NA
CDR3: CASSPGATNEKLFF
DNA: TGTGCCAGCTCACCAGGGGCAACTAATGAAAAACTGTTTTTT

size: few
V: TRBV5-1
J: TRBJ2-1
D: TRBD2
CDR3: CASSSLPPSGSSGNEQFF
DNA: TGCGCCAGCAGCTCCCTGCCTCCTAGCGGGAGCTCAGGCAATGAGCAGTTCTTC

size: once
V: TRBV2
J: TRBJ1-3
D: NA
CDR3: CASSEEAGLSGNTIYF
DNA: TGTGCCAGCAGTGAGGAGGCGGGCCTCTCTGGAAACACCATATATTTT

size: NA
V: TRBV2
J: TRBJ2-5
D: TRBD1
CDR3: CASNWDSQETQYF
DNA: TGTGCCAGCAATTGGGACAGCCAAGAGACCCAGTACTTC

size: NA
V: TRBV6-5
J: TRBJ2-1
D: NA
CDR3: CASSQTVSSYNEQFF
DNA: TGTGCCAGCAGCCAGACGGTCAGCTCCTACAATGAGCAGTTCTTC

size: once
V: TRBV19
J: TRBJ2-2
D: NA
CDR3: CASSIRENTGELFF
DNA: TGTGCCAGTAGTATCCGGGAGAACACCGGGGAGCTGTTTTTT

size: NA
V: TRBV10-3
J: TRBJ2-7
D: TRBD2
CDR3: CATAGTSGRSGEQYF
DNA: TGTGCCACCGCCGGGACTAGCGGGAGATCCGGGGAGCAGTACTTC